Listed below are T cell receptor beta chains from one sample, sequenced in a study of T cells in Graves' hyperthyroidism and ophthalmopathy. MiXCR was run by TCRdb on the multiplex PCR reads, yielding one entry per CDR3 protein. The repertoire consists of a few hundred thousand distinct CDR3 sequences, with just over 45% occurring once and the leading ten covering around a fifth. The sequenced sample consisted of peripheral blood or thyroid tissue (not recorded which). These receptors were obtained from an adult woman with Graves' disease, either hyperthyroidism or ophthalmopathy (not recorded which). Both conserved end residues are part of each CDR3. Fields, in order: J gene, clone size, D gene, V gene, CDR3 DNA, CDR3 protein. The D gene is left open where the match is weak. Clone size is not always given. Where it is, it says once, few, many or a class for expanded clones.

TRBJ2-5	many	-	TRBV7-9	TGTGCCAGCAGCCCGTTAGGCGAGACCCAGTACTTC	CASSPLGETQYF
TRBJ1-1	many	TRBD1	TRBV5-6	TGTGCCAGCAGCTTGGGACAGGGGGCGCAGACTGAAGCTTTCTTT	CASSLGQGAQTEAFF
TRBJ2-5	many	-	TRBV30	TGTGCCTGGAGTACACAGGGAGAGACCCAGTACTTC	CAWSTQGETQYF
TRBJ2-6	many	-	TRBV5-1	TGCGCCAGCAGCTGGGACATCGGGGCCAACGTCCTGACTTTC	CASSWDIGANVLTF
TRBJ2-7	-	-	TRBV11-2	TGTGCCAGCAGCCCGGATTGGGGCTACGAGCAGTACTTC	CASSPDWGYEQYF
TRBJ1-2	-	-	TRBV4-1	TGCGCCAGCAGCCACGACCCGGGACGGGGGGCTCGTTTGGGCTACACCTTC	CASSHDPGRGARLGYTF
TRBJ2-5	many	TRBD2	TRBV6-5	TGTGCCAGCAGCCGAGAAACCGGGACTAGAAGTGAGACCCAGTACTTC	CASSRETGTRSETQYF
TRBJ2-7	-	-	TRBV2	TGTGCCAGCAGCAGGGGGGGACTGTTGACAGACTCTACCAACTACGAGCAGTACTTC	CASSRGGLLTDSTNYEQYF
TRBJ2-7	many	TRBD1	TRBV20-1	TGCAGCGCCACTTCCTCCGGGACAGGGGTCACCTACGAGCAGTACTTC	CSATSSGTGVTYEQYF
TRBJ1-2	-	TRBD1	TRBV2	TGTGCCAGCAGTGTACAGGGGGATGGTAACTATGGCTACACCTTC	CASSVQGDGNYGYTF
TRBJ1-6	-	TRBD1	TRBV6-5	TGTGCCAGCAGTTACAGGACAGGGAAGACGGGTTCACCCCTCCACTTT	CASSYRTGKTGSPLHF
TRBJ2-3	-	-	TRBV11-1	TGTGCCAGCAGGGGAGGGGGCGCCGCCACAGATACGCAGTATTTT	CASRGGGAATDTQYF
TRBJ2-5	many	-	TRBV25-1	TGTGCCAGCAGTGAACAGTCGTGGGTGGTCCGAGGTCTAGAGACCCAGTACTTC	CASSEQSWVVRGLETQYF
TRBJ2-1	-	-	TRBV7-9	TGTGCCAGCAGCCCCGGCTGGGGGGTTGGAAATGAGCAGTTCTTC	CASSPGWGVGNEQFF
TRBJ1-5	many	-	TRBV20-1	TGCAGTGCTAGATGGTTGGGGTCCAGGGGCAATCAGCCCCAGCATTTT	CSARWLGSRGNQPQHF
TRBJ1-4	-	-	TRBV20-1	TGCAGTGCTAGAAGGGTGTTAGGGGAAAAACTGTTTTTT	CSARRVLGEKLFF
TRBJ2-6	many	-	TRBV12-3/TRBV12-4	TGTGCCAGCGCAACCTCGAAGGGTTTCTCTGGGGCCAACGTCCTGACTTTC	CASATSKGFSGANVLTF
TRBJ2-7	many	-	TRBV20-1	TGCAGTGCTAGACCTGACAGCTACGAGCAGTACTTC	CSARPDSYEQYF
TRBJ1-1	-	-	TRBV10-3	TGTGCCATCAGGGTCCCAGGGAGGACTGAAGCTTTCTTT	CAIRVPGRTEAFF
TRBJ2-7	few	-	TRBV3-1	TGTGCCAGCAGCCAGGGCAGGGTTTACGAGCAGTACTTC	CASSQGRVYEQYF
TRBJ1-1	-	-	TRBV7-9	TGTGCCAGCAGCTTAGGCCCCAATGAAGCTTTCTTT	CASSLGPNEAFF
TRBJ1-4	few	-	TRBV3-1	TGTGCCAGCAGCCTCGGACGGACGGATCATGAAAAACTGTTTTTT	CASSLGRTDHEKLFF
TRBJ2-7	many	-	TRBV6-5	TGTGCCAGCAGTTATGGTACGGGGAGGCAGTACTTC	CASSYGTGRQYF
TRBJ2-5	-	TRBD1	TRBV15	TGTGTCACCAGCAGAGCGGACAGGGCGGAGACCCAGTACTTC	CVTSRADRAETQYF
TRBJ1-4	-	-	TRBV25-1	TGTGCCAGCTCTGGCAAAACTAATGAAAAACTGTTTTTT	CASSGKTNEKLFF
TRBJ2-5	-	-	TRBV2	TGTGCCGATCAGACAGGGAGGGAAGAGACCCAGTACTTC	CADQTGREETQYF
TRBJ1-2	-	-	TRBV29-1	TGCAGCGTTGAAGGTTCACGGGGCGGCGGCTACACCTTC	CSVEGSRGGGYTF
TRBJ2-5	-	TRBD1	TRBV7-3	TGTGCCAGCAGCCCCGAGGGGGCAGGTTTATACTTC	CASSPEGAGLYF
TRBJ2-7	many	-	TRBV12-3/TRBV12-4	TGTGCCAGCAAAGGAGGGACCAACGAGCAGTACTTC	CASKGGTNEQYF
TRBJ2-5	-	-	TRBV7-2	TGTGCCAGCAGCCCAGGGGGGCCGGTGGAGACCCAGTACTTC	CASSPGGPVETQYF
TRBJ1-1	many	-	TRBV4-1	TGCGCCAGCAGCCAAGAGGAACGACAGCCCGCTTTCTTT	CASSQEERQPAFF
TRBJ1-1	many	TRBD1	TRBV7-9	TGTGCCAGCAGTTTAGGGGGCGAGAACACTGAAGCTTTCTTT	CASSLGGENTEAFF
TRBJ1-1	few	-	TRBV7-9	TGTGCCAGCAGCACGACGGGACTCAGGAACACTGAAGCTTTCTTT	CASSTTGLRNTEAFF
TRBJ2-7	few	-	TRBV9	TGTGCCAGCAGCGCCGAGACAGATTCCTACGAGCAGTACTTC	CASSAETDSYEQYF
TRBJ1-6	-	TRBD1	TRBV30	TGTGCCGGGACAGGGTCGGGAAATTCACCCCTCCACTTT	CAGTGSGNSPLHF
TRBJ1-1	few	-	TRBV5-1	TGCGCCAGCAGCTTACTAGGTTCTATGAACACTGAAGCTTTCTTT	CASSLLGSMNTEAFF
TRBJ2-2	many	-	TRBV5-1	TGCGCCAGCAGCATTGAGCGAGCGAACACCGGGGAGCTGTTTTTT	CASSIERANTGELFF
TRBJ1-2	-	-	TRBV7-9	TGTGCCAGCAGCTTAGTACCCATAGGGACCTATGGCTACACCTTC	CASSLVPIGTYGYTF
TRBJ1-3	many	TRBD1	TRBV12-3/TRBV12-4	TGTGCCAGCAGTTCACAGGGGGCTGGAAACACCATATATTTT	CASSSQGAGNTIYF
TRBJ2-5	-	-	TRBV12-3/TRBV12-4	TGTGCCAGCAGGTGGGGGCAGGTGGAGACCCAGTACTTC	CASRWGQVETQYF
TRBJ1-5	few	-	TRBV20-1	TGCAGTGCTATTACCTTAAATCAGCCCCAGCATTTT	CSAITLNQPQHF
TRBJ1-1	many	TRBD1	TRBV6-2/TRBV6-3	TGTGCCAGCGGCCGGGACAGGGGGATCCGCACTGAAGCTTTCTTT	CASGRDRGIRTEAFF
TRBJ1-6	many	-	TRBV12-3/TRBV12-4	TGTGCCAGCAGCGGACAGATTAATTCACCCCTCCACTTT	CASSGQINSPLHF
TRBJ1-5	many	-	TRBV6-5	TGTGCCAGCAGTTTTCGGGGACAAGGAGACCAGCCCCAGCATTTT	CASSFRGQGDQPQHF
TRBJ2-2	many	-	TRBV7-2	TGTGCCAGCAGCTTAACAAGGGCCGGGGAGCTGTTTTTT	CASSLTRAGELFF
TRBJ2-5	-	TRBD2	TRBV29-1	TGCAGCGTTGGCCCTAGCGGGAGAGGAGAGACCCAGTACTTC	CSVGPSGRGETQYF
TRBJ1-5	many	-	TRBV5-6	TGTGCCAGCAGCTTAAGGTCGATTAGCAATCAGCCCCAGCATTTT	CASSLRSISNQPQHF
TRBJ1-1	-	-	TRBV29-1	TGCAGCGTCAGGGAAACGAACACTGAAGCTTTCTTT	CSVRETNTEAFF
TRBJ1-1	-	-	TRBV29-1	TGCAGCGTTGGGGACCCGGGAGCTCTCTTT	CSVGDPGALF
TRBJ2-5	once	-	TRBV5-4	TGTGCCGGTAGCCGGGACACGCAAGAGACCCAGTACTTC	CAGSRDTQETQYF
TRBJ1-5	many	-	TRBV12-3/TRBV12-4	TGTGCCAGCAGTTTAGCCGACAATCAGCCCCAGCATTTT	CASSLADNQPQHF
TRBJ2-1	few	TRBD2	TRBV25-1	TGTGCCAGCCAACTAGCGGGAGTTGGCAATGAGCAGTTCTTC	CASQLAGVGNEQFF
TRBJ1-4	-	-	TRBV5-1	TGCGCCAGCAGCTTGACAGGGATCGACACTAATGAAAAACTGTTTTTT	CASSLTGIDTNEKLFF
TRBJ1-5	once	-	TRBV7-2	TGTGCCAGCAGCTTAGTCGCAGGGTCGGATAATCAGCCCCAGCATTTT	CASSLVAGSDNQPQHF
TRBJ1-1	-	TRBD1	TRBV27	TGTGCCAGTAAAAACAGGGGGCCGGTCACTGAAGCTTTCTTT	CASKNRGPVTEAFF